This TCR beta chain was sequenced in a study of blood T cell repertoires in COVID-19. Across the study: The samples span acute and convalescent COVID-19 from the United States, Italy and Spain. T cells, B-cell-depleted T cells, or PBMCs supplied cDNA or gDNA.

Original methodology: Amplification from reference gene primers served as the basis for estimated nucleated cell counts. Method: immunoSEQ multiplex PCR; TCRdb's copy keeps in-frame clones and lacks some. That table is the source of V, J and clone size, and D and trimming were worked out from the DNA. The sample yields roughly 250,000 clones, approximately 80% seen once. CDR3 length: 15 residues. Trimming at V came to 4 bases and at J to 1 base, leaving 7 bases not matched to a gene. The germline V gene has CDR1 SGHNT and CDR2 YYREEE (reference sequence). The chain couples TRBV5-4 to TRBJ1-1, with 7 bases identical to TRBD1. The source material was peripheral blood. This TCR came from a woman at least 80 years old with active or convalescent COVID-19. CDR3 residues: CASSARQGGNTEAFF. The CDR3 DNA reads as TGTGCCAGCAGCGCCCGACAGGGCGGGAACACTGAAGCTTTCTTT.